Shown below are 23 T cell receptor beta chains from a single sample sequenced in a study of tumor and adjacent non-tumor tissue in lung cancer. Three rounds of nested PCR, following a modified ARM-PCR protocol, produced the TCRbeta library. MiXCR was run by TCRdb on the multiplex PCR reads, yielding one entry per CDR3 protein. The sample lists 90,000 to 100,000 distinct CDR3 sequences, 80% occurring once. RNA was extracted from bulk tissue without any cell sorting. The normal lung tissue was taken more than 3 cm from the tumor edge. Sample: distant non-tumor lung tissue. Every receptor here comes from a man aged 60 to 75 with small cell lung cancer.

The chain recombines TRBV25-1 with TRBJ2-1; D is possibly TRBD1 (7 bases). The germline gives CDR1 MGHDK, CDR2 SYGVNS. V was cut by 7 bases and J by 8 bases, with 18 bases left in between. The CDR3 spans 14 residues. The chain's CDR3 is CASIPGQWGDEQFF. The DNA for the CDR3 is TGTGCCAGCATTCCGGGACAGTGGGGGGATGAGCAGTTCTTC.

There are a few counts of this clonotype. The J gene is TRBJ2-3, the V gene TRBV7-9, with 10 bases that match TRBD2. Looked up from germline, CDR1 is SEHNR and CDR2 is FQNEAQ (reference sequence). The V segment lost 5 bases and the J segment 3 bases; nucleotides outside the gene matches: 5. The CDR3 runs to 15 residues. CDR3 coding DNA: TGTGCCAGCAGCCTGGGACTAGCGAGGACAGATACGCAGTATTTT. Protein: CASSLGLARTDTQYF.

A note on this clonotype: Because the CDR3's place on the DNA is in doubt, the DNA is left out and the CDR3 is given as listed by TCRdb. V usage is TRBV4-1 and J usage is TRBJ2-1; the DNA was not used to check the table's D call, TRBD2. From its first to its last residue, the CDR3 has 17 amino acids. Germline V gene lookup returns CDR1 MGHRA and CDR2 YSYEKL. The CDR3 region is CASSQPVAGGSYNELFF.

Comment on this clonotype: One end of the junction does not line up with germline, which may come from a read error. The rearrangement uses TRBV28 and TRBJ2-1, with D hard to call. There are 16 residues in the CDR3. The germline V gene has CDR1 MDHEN and CDR2 SYDVKM. The CDR3 loop is CASSLPGPLSRNKQFF. The CDR3 coding sequence is TGTGCCAGTAGTTTACCCGGACCCCTCTCGAGAAATAAGCAGTTCTTC.

About this clonotype: A much larger clone lies one base from this, so it may be a read error. The conserved closing phenylalanine or tryptophan is absent in this CDR3, likely reflecting a read error. The chain recombines TRBV7-9 with TRBJ1-5; possible D gene TRBD1, 6 bases. Trimming left V 4 bases short and J 7 bases short, with 14 bases between. CDR3 size: 14 residues. Germline lookup yields CDR1 SEHNR and CDR2 FQNEAQ (reference sequence). DNA of the CDR3: TGTGCCAGCAGCTCGCCAGGGGCAGGGCAGCCCCAGCATTCT. This sequence encodes CASSSPGAGQPQHS.

This clonotype was seen a single time. An end of the junction does not agree with germline; a read error may underlie this. CDR3 sequence reads: CGSRGGLGQPQHF. The CDR3 DNA sequence: TGTGGCAGCAGGGGCGGACTGGGGCAGCCCCAGCATTTT. The chain has TRBV6-1 and TRBJ1-5, with a possible D match to TRBD1 (6 bases). From germline, CDR1 is MNHNS and CDR2 SASEGT. The length of the CDR3 is 13 residues.

This clonotype came up once. A read error may be the cause here, since a much bigger clone is one base away. The rearrangement joins TRBV30 to TRBJ2-3, with a tentative D call TRBD2 (7 bases). In germline, CDR1 is GTSNPN, CDR2 SVGIG (reference sequence). The CDR3 runs 13 residues. The CDR3 sequence: CAWNKGGGDTKYF. CDR3 DNA sequence: TGTGCCTGGAACAAGGGGGGGGGGGATACGAAGTATTTT. The full variable domain, in which reference TRBV30 and TRBJ2-3 provide the parts outside the CDR3, is SQTIHQWPATLVQPVGSPLSLECTVEGTSNPNLYWYRQAAGRGLQLLFYSVGIGQISSEVPQNLSASRPQDRQFILSSKKLLLSDSGFYLCAWNKGGGDTKYFGPGTRLTVL.

The chain uses TRBV11-3 and TRBJ2-1; TRBD2 might be the D (6 bases). V gave up 4 bases and J gave up 13 bases, with 29 bases separating them. CDR1 and CDR2 from the germline V gene are SGHNT and YENEEA. This CDR3 region has 17 residues. CDR3 DNA sequence: TGTGCCAGCAGCTCTCTAGGTGGGGGGATGTCCTACAAAGAACAGTTCTTC. Residues: CASSSLGGGMSYKEQFF. Full variable domain (missing parts from reference TRBV11-3 and TRBJ2-1): EAGVVQSPRYKIIEKKQPVAFWCNPISGHNTLYWYLQNLGQGPELLIRYENEEAVDDSQLPKDRFSAERLKGVDSTLKIQPAELGDSAVYLCASSSLGGGMSYKEQFFGPGTRLTVL.

In the case of this clonotype: The germline gene is not matched at one end of the junction; a read error may be the cause. This chain connects TRBV6-6 to TRBJ2-1; 10 nucleotides align to TRBD2. The CDR3 runs to 16 residues. CDR1 MNHNY and CDR2 SVGAGI come from the germline V gene (reference sequence). CDR3 region: CARSSRGLARRDEQFF. The CDR3 DNA follows: TGTGCCAGGAGTTCCAGGGGACTAGCGAGACGGGATGAGCAGTTCTTC.

Regarding this clonotype: This may be a read error, as it is one base from a much larger clone. The rearrangement links TRBV28 to TRBJ1-2; D might be TRBD1 (6 bases). CDR3 length equals 13 residues. V gave up 7 bases and J gave up 1 base, with 10 bases separating them. Germline V gene lookup returns CDR1 MDHEN and CDR2 SYDVKM. The CDR3 spells CASTPGHNYGYTF. The CDR3 coding sequence is TGTGCCAGCACCCCGGGACATAACTATGGCTACACCTTC.

Regarding this clonotype: This could be a read error, since a much larger clone is one nucleotide away. The V call is TRBV28, the J call TRBJ1-5, with a possible D match to TRBD1 (5 bases). The CDR3 contains 14 residues. CDR1 MDHEN and CDR2 SYDVKM come from the germline V gene. The V gene lost 5 bases and the J gene lost 5 bases, with 13 bases spanning the gap. This CDR3 reads CASSPRRGDQPQHF. DNA for the CDR3: TGTGCCAGCAGTCCCCGGAGGGGCGATCAGCCCCAGCATTTT.

For this clonotype: A junction boundary mismatches the germline segment, possibly from a read error. This chain uses TRBV10-3 with TRBJ2-5, with D unresolved. The CDR3 spans 12 residues. CDR1 and CDR2 (germline): ENHRY, SYGVKD. In DNA form, the CDR3 reads TGTGCCATCAGTGCGGTGGAAGAGAGCCAGTACTTC. Translation: CAISAVEESQYF.

This clonotype was counted between two and nine times. The V gene is TRBV4-2, the J gene TRBJ1-2; a weak D match, TRBD1 (6 bases). The germline CDR1 and CDR2 sequences are LGHNA and YNFKEQ. Deletions cut 0 bases from V and 7 bases from J, with 18 bases between. The CDR3 runs to 16 residues. The CDR3 region has the DNA TGTGCCAGCAGCCAAGAGAGGGGGACGCCCTATGGTGGCTACACCTTC. Translation gives CASSQERGTPYGGYTF.

This clonotype is a singleton in its sample. The rearrangement uses TRBV5-6 and TRBJ2-4; D is unclear. Germline-derived CDR1 and CDR2 are SGHDT and YYEEEE. V lost 5 bases and J 1 base, leaving 13 bases between the germline ends. This CDR3 has 15 amino acids. CDR3 sequence reads: CASSTPESAKNIQYF. The CDR3 coding sequence is TGTGCCAGCAGTACCCCGGAGTCTGCCAAAAACATTCAGTACTTC.

This clonotype has a count of ten or more. The rearrangement uses TRBV30 and TRBJ2-2; no firm D call. The CDR3 totals 13 residues. Per the germline V gene, CDR1 is GTSNPN and CDR2 is SVGIG (reference sequence). V was shortened by 8 bases and J by 0 bases, with 10 bases between the two germline ends. The CDR3 DNA follows: TGTGCCGGACGTGACCCGAACACCGGGGAGCTGTTTTTT. It is translated as CAGRDPNTGELFF.

As for this clonotype: Since the CDR3 does not end with the conserved phenylalanine or tryptophan, this likely comes from a read error. J is TRBJ2-3 and V is TRBV4-2, with D perhaps matching TRBD1 or TRBD2 (5 bases each). The germline CDR1 and CDR2 sequences are LGHNA and YNFKEQ. This CDR3 has 14 residues. The CDR3 reads CASSQGTSEDTQYS. CDR3 in DNA: TGTGCCAGCAGCCAAGGGACATCGGAGGATACACAGTATTCT.

The genes are TRBV11-2 and TRBJ2-2; the D is unclear. The CDR3 totals 13 residues. The germline V gene has CDR1 SGHAT and CDR2 FQNNGV. Trimming took off 2 bases at V and 3 bases at J, with 4 bases between the two ends. In DNA, the CDR3 is TGTGCCAGCAGCTTAATGGACACCGGGGAGCTGTTTTTT. Translating it yields CASSLMDTGELFF.

Points on this clonotype: The germline gene is not matched at one end of the junction; a read error may be the cause. This chain connects TRBV11-3 to TRBJ2-5, with D perhaps assigned TRBD1 or TRBD2 (5 bases each). The germline V gene encodes CDR1 SGHNT and CDR2 YENEEA. CDR3 length equals 15 residues. This CDR3 is CASSVDRGSQETQYF. As DNA, the CDR3 is TGTGCCAGCAGCGTTGACAGAGGGTCCCAAGAAACCCAGTACTTC. The variable domain in full, completed from reference TRBV11-3 and TRBJ2-5, reads EAGVVQSPRYKIIEKKQPVAFWCNPISGHNTLYWYLQNLGQGPELLIRYENEEAVDDSQLPKDRFSAERLKGVDSTLKIQPAELGDSAVYLCASSVDRGSQETQYFGPGTRLLVL.

By sample share, this clonotype is medium-sized. The chain links TRBV4-1 to TRBJ2-1, with 9 positions matching TRBD2. The CDR3 has 16 residues. Germline V gives CDR1 MGHRA, CDR2 YSYEKL. The J segment lost 5 bases and the V segment lost 0 bases, leaving 5 bases of the junction unmatched. The CDR3 DNA sequence: TGCGCCAGCAGCCAAGATCGACTAGCGGCCCACAATGAGCAGTTCTTC. It translates to CASSQDRLAAHNEQFF.

The chain couples TRBV28 to TRBJ2-5; 7 bases map to TRBD2. Germline V gives CDR1 MDHEN, CDR2 SYDVKM. The CDR3 contains 14 residues. V lost 6 bases, J lost 5 bases, and 9 bases stayed unmatched. CDR3 nucleotide sequence: TGTGCCAGCAGACGGGGGGAAACTTGGGAGACCCAGTACTTC. Protein sequence: CASRRGETWETQYF.

With respect to this clonotype: The CDR3 does not end in the conserved phenylalanine or tryptophan, so this is likely a read error. CDR3 residues: CSAPGASGSYVQFS. For the CDR3, the DNA is TGCAGTGCCCCAGGGGCTAGCGGGAGTTATGTGCAGTTCTCC. This chain links TRBV20-1 with TRBJ2-1; 10 nucleotides match TRBD2. The CDR3 covers 14 residues. CDR1 and CDR2 (germline): DFQATT, SNEGSKA (reference sequence). Losses at the gene ends were 6 bases for V and 12 bases for J; bases not matched to a gene: 14.

This clonotype was observed once. The CDR3 carries no conserved terminal phenylalanine or tryptophan, so it likely arises from a read error. The chain combines TRBV6-6 with TRBJ2-3, with TRBD1 as a possible D gene (5 bases). CDR3 size: 11 residues. Germline V gene data show CDR1 as MNHNY and CDR2 as SVGAGI (reference sequence). The CDR3 nucleotides are TGTGACAGCAGCCCAGGGGATACGCAGTATCTT. Amino acids: CDSSPGDTQYL.

A remark on this clonotype: Lacking the conserved final phenylalanine or tryptophan, this CDR3 likely reflects a read error. The chain has TRBV4-2 and TRBJ2-2; D assignment may be TRBD1 or TRBD2 (5 bases each). CDR1 is LGHNA and CDR2 is YNFKEQ in the germline V gene. The CDR3 contains 16 residues. For the CDR3, the DNA is TGTGCCAGTAGCCAAGATACGAGGGACAACACCGGGGAGCTGTTTATT. This encodes CASSQDTRDNTGELFI.